These 21 T cell receptor beta chains share one sample of origin, sequenced in a study of blood T cell repertoires in COVID-19. Sequencing was performed with immunoSEQ multiplex PCR; in TCRdb, only in-frame clones are kept and a portion is missing. The sample lists over 300,000 clones; around 90% were seen once. The specimen sequenced was PBMCs or T cells enriched from blood (not recorded which). These receptors were collected from a woman in her twenties or thirties who had recovered from COVID-19.

The CDR3 is CASRYGQGRNSPLHF. CDR3 in DNA: TGTGCCAGCAGATACGGACAGGGACGCAATTCACCCCTCCACTTT. The V call is TRBV11-1, the J call TRBJ1-6; 8 nucleotides match TRBD1. CDR3 length: 15 residues. The germline gives CDR1 SGHAT, CDR2 FQDESV (reference sequence). The ends lost 6 bases at V and 7 bases at J; junction bases unmatched: 8.

The rearrangement links TRBV6-2 or TRBV6-3 to TRBJ1-2, with no clear D. The V end lost 0 bases, the J end lost 0 bases, and 11 bases lay between the germline ends. Germline-derived CDR1 and CDR2 are MNHEY and SVGEGT. The CDR3 covers 16 residues. The CDR3: CASSYSRQLANYGYTF. DNA for the CDR3: TGTGCCAGCAGTTACTCGAGGCAGCTTGCTAACTATGGCTACACCTTC.

V usage is TRBV28 and J usage is TRBJ2-3; 7 positions match TRBD1. Germline values: CDR1 MDHEN, CDR2 SYDVKM. The CDR3 spans 14 residues. V lost 3 bases, J lost 5 bases, and 5 bases stayed unmatched. The CDR3 DNA is TGTGCCAGCAGTTTGAGACAGGGTGGAGATACGCAGTATTTT. It is translated as CASSLRQGGDTQYF.

The rearrangement links TRBV5-4 to TRBJ1-1; D remains ambiguous. The CDR3 length is 15 residues. Trimming stripped 4 bases from V and 3 bases from J, with 16 bases between. Germline V lookup: CDR1 SGHNT, CDR2 YYREEE (reference sequence). CDR3 bases: TGTGCCAGCAGCCCCCCGGGTGAGGGCTACACTGAAGCTTTCTTT. As protein: CASSPPGEGYTEAFF.

The chain employs TRBV9 and TRBJ2-5; 7 nucleotides line up with TRBD2. Per the germline V gene, CDR1 is SGDLS and CDR2 is YYNGEE. The CDR3 contains 15 residues. V lost 4 bases, J lost 4 bases, and 10 bases stayed unmatched. This CDR3 is CASSPSSGRGETQYF. The CDR3 DNA is TGTGCCAGCAGCCCCTCTAGCGGACGAGGAGAGACCCAGTACTTC.

The DNA of the CDR3 is TGTGCCAGCAGTGACCACAGGGAATCGCAGTACTTC. The encoded protein is CASSDHRESQYF. J is TRBJ2-7 and V is TRBV6-1; tentative D call: TRBD1 (6 bases). V shed 3 bases and J shed 9 bases, with 12 bases lying between them. Germline V gene lookup returns CDR1 MNHNS and CDR2 SASEGT. The CDR3 is 12 amino acids.

The gene calls are TRBV6-5 and TRBJ2-1; D is ambiguous. Germline CDR1 is MNHEY and CDR2 is SVGAGI. The CDR3 is made up of 11 amino acids. Trimming took 0 bases from V and 16 from J, leaving 10 bases between them. In DNA, the CDR3 is TGTGCCAGCAGTTACTCGAATCGGTACTTCTTC. Its protein product is CASSYSNRYFF.

CDR3 bases: TGTGCCAGTAGGCCGACAGGGAGTTTGGGATGGGGTCAGCCCCAGCATTTT. Its translation is CASRPTGSLGWGQPQHF. The chain has TRBV19 and TRBJ1-5; 7 bases are shared with TRBD1. The germline gives CDR1 LNHDA, CDR2 SQIVND (reference sequence). The CDR3 spans 17 residues. The J segment lost 6 bases and the V segment lost 6 bases, leaving 17 bases of the junction unmatched.

The V and J genes are TRBV18 and TRBJ1-3; D might be TRBD1 (5 bases). This CDR3 is 14 amino acids long. Germline CDR1 KGHSH, CDR2 LQKENI. Trimming stripped 3 bases from V and 3 bases from J, with 9 bases between. The CDR3 bases are TGTGCCAGCTCACCGGAGACAGTTGGAAACACCATATATTTT. It translates to CASSPETVGNTIYF.

The chain links TRBV7-3 to TRBJ2-5, with 9 bases lining up with TRBD1. Germline V lookup: CDR1 SGHTA, CDR2 FQGTGA. Trimming removed 2 bases from V and 5 bases from J; junction bases left unmatched: 9. The CDR3 extends over 16 amino acids. The CDR3, as DNA: TGTGCCAGCAGCTTAGCCGGGACAGGGAGTTTGGAGACCCAGTACTTC. Protein product: CASSLAGTGSLETQYF.

This sequence joins TRBV19 and TRBJ1-5, with 8 bases aligning to TRBD1. This CDR3 has 15 residues. V lost 7 bases and J lost 3; bases outside the gene matches: 8. The germline V gene has CDR1 LNHDA and CDR2 SQIVND (reference sequence). CDR3 in amino acids: CASTPDRGLNQPQHF. CDR3 in DNA: TGTGCCAGTACCCCTGACAGGGGTCTCAATCAGCCCCAGCATTTT.

The chain carries TRBV11-2 and TRBJ1-1, with a possible D match to TRBD1 (5 bases). V gave up 5 bases and J gave up 0 bases, with 22 bases separating them. Germline lookup yields CDR1 SGHAT and CDR2 FQNNGV. The CDR3 consists of 18 residues. CDR3 nucleotide sequence: TGTGCCAGCAGCGCCCGACAGCTTTCTCTTGCCCTGAACACTGAAGCTTTCTTT. Protein sequence: CASSARQLSLALNTEAFF.

This sequence joins TRBV6-2 or TRBV6-3 and TRBJ1-1; D is possibly TRBD1 (6 bases). Germline V lookup: CDR1 MNHEY, CDR2 SVGEGT. This CDR3 contains 18 residues. Deletions cut 2 bases from V and 1 base from J, with 20 bases between. The CDR3, as DNA: TGTGCCAGCAGTTACGATAGGGGCAGGGGTTTCAAGAACACTGAAGCTTTCTTT. This gives the protein CASSYDRGRGFKNTEAFF.

The chain links TRBV11-1 to TRBJ2-5; possible D gene TRBD2, 5 bases. Germline assignment: CDR1 SGHAT and CDR2 FQDESV (reference sequence). The CDR3 is 16 amino acids. V shed 5 bases and J shed 1 base, with 17 bases lying between them. CDR3 nucleotide sequence: TGTGCCAGCAGCACCTCCACAAGAGGGAGCCAAGAGACCCAGTACTTC. It yields the protein CASSTSTRGSQETQYF. Full variable domain (missing parts from reference TRBV11-1 and TRBJ2-5): EAEVAQSPRYKITEKSQAVAFWCDPISGHATLYWYRQILGQGPELLVQFQDESVVDDSQLPKDRFSAERLKGVDSTLKIQPAELGDSAMYLCASSTSTRGSQETQYFGPGTRLLVL.

The chain uses TRBV5-1 and TRBJ2-5, with D possibly matching TRBD1 (7 bases). This CDR3 region has 14 residues. V lost 4 bases to trimming and J lost 1 base, with 11 bases between them. Germline lookup yields CDR1 SGHRS and CDR2 YFSETQ. Here the CDR3 reads CASSGGTAQETQYF. The CDR3 nucleotides are TGCGCCAGCAGCGGGGGGACAGCCCAAGAGACCCAGTACTTC.

V gene TRBV11-2 combines with J gene TRBJ2-5; D may be TRBD2 (5 bases). The CDR3 has 12 amino acids. V was cut by 8 bases and J by 2 bases, with 9 bases left in between. Germline V gene sequence: CDR1 SGHAT, CDR2 FQNNGV. The CDR3 nucleotides read TGTGCCAGCGGGAGAAGTCAAGAGACCCAGTACTTC. Protein product: CASGRSQETQYF.

The chain has TRBV18 and TRBJ1-1, with D uncertain. V was pared by 4 bases and J by 4 bases, with 22 bases between. CDR3 length: 17 amino acids. The germline V gene encodes CDR1 KGHSH and CDR2 LQKENI. The CDR3 nucleotides are TGTGCCAGCTCACTTCTCCCCGGGGAGTATGAAAGCACTGAAGCTTTCTTT. This translates into CASSLLPGEYESTEAFF.

The rearrangement joins TRBV19 to TRBJ2-1; the D gene is possibly TRBD2 (6 bases). Germline-derived CDR1 and CDR2 are LNHDA and SQIVND (reference sequence). The CDR3 consists of 15 residues. V was cut by 3 bases and J by 3 bases, with 12 bases left in between. The CDR3 loop reads CASSIGGTHYNEQFF. The CDR3 nucleotides read TGTGCCAGTAGTATCGGGGGAACCCACTACAATGAGCAGTTCTTC. Drawing the rest from reference TRBV19 and TRBJ2-1, the complete variable domain is DGGITQSPKYLFRKEGQNVTLSCEQNLNHDAMYWYRQDPGQGLRLIYYSQIVNDFQKGDIAEGYSVSREKKESFPLTVTSAQKNPTAFYLCASSIGGTHYNEQFFGPGTRLTVL.

V and J are TRBV9 and TRBJ2-1, with 9 bases lining up with TRBD2. CDR3 length equals 16 residues. V lost 7 bases to trimming and J lost 6 bases; unmatched junction nucleotides: 14. Germline CDR1 SGDLS, CDR2 YYNGEE. The CDR3 reads CASWVGGSGGGNEQFF. CDR3 nucleotide sequence: TGTGCCAGCTGGGTAGGGGGTAGCGGGGGAGGCAATGAGCAGTTCTTC. The full variable domain, in which reference TRBV9 and TRBJ2-1 provide the parts outside the CDR3, is DSGVTQTPKHLITATGQRVTLRCSPRSGDLSVYWYQQSLDQGLQFLIQYYNGEERAKGNILERFSAQQFPDLHSELNLSSLELGDSALYFCASWVGGSGGGNEQFFGPGTRLTVL.

The rearrangement uses TRBV6-5 and TRBJ1-4; the D gene is possibly TRBD1 (6 bases). This CDR3 has 16 residues. Germline loops: CDR1 MNHEY, CDR2 SVGAGI. Trimming removed 0 bases at V and 7 bases at J, with 15 bases between. The CDR3 here is CASSYSTGRGGEKLFF. CDR3 coding DNA: TGTGCCAGCAGTTACTCCACAGGGCGTGGAGGTGAAAAACTGTTTTTT.

This chain connects TRBV10-3 to TRBJ2-6; a weak D match, TRBD2 (6 bases). The CDR3 runs to 16 residues. Germline CDR1 reads ENHRY; CDR2 reads SYGVKD. Trimming shortened V by 6 bases and J by 1 base, and 13 bases separated the two germline ends. Here the CDR3 DNA reads TGTGCCATCAGGGGGGGTGAGACTTCTGGGGCCAACGTCCTGACTTTC. Amino acids: CAIRGGETSGANVLTF.